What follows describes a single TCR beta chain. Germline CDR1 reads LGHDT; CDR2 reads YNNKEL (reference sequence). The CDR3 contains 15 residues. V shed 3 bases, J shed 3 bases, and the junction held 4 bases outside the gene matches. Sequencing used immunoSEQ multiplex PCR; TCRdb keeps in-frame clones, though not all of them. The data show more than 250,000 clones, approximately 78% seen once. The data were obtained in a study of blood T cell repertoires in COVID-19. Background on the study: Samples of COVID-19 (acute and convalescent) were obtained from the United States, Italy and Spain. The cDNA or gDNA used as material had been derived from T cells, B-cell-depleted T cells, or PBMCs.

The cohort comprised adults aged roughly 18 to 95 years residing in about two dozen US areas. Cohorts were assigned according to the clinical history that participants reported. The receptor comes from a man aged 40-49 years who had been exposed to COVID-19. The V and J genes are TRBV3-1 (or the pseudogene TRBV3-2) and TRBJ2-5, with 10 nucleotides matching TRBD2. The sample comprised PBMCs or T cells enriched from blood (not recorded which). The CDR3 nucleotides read TGTGCCAGCAGCCATACTACTAGCGGGAAAGAGACCCAGTACTTC. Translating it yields CASSHTTSGKETQYF.